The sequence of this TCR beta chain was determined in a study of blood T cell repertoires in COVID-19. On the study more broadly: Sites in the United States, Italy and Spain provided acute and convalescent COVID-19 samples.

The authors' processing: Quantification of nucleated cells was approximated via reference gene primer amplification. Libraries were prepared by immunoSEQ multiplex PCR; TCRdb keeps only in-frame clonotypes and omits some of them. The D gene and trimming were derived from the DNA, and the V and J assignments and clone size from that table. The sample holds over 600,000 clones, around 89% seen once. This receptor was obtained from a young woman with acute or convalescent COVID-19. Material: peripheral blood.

CDR3 amino acids: CASSVRTSNTGELFF. Here the CDR3 DNA reads TGTGCCAGCAGCGTAAGGACTTCGAACACCGGGGAGCTGTTTTTT. V usage is TRBV9 and J usage is TRBJ2-2, with D perhaps TRBD2 (5 bases). CDR1 and CDR2 (germline): SGDLS, YYNGEE. With 1 base removed from V and 0 bases from J, the gap between germline ends came to 7 bases. The length of the CDR3 is 15 residues. The entire variable domain, with the rest obtained from reference TRBV9 and TRBJ2-2, is as follows: DSGVTQTPKHLITATGQRVTLRCSPRSGDLSVYWYQQSLDQGLQFLIQYYNGEERAKGNILERFSAQQFPDLHSELNLSSLELGDSALYFCASSVRTSNTGELFFGEGSRLTVL.